The sequence of this T cell receptor (beta chain) was determined in a study of blood T cell repertoires in COVID-19. Method: immunoSEQ multiplex PCR; TCRdb's copy keeps in-frame clones and lacks some. Of 35,000 to 50,000 clones listed, around three quarters are singletons. The TCR comes from a man aged 80 or over with acute or convalescent COVID-19. Sample: peripheral blood.

The CDR3, as DNA: TGCGCCAGCAGCGCACAGGAGAACACTGAAGCTTTCTTT. It encodes CASSAQENTEAFF. The chain uses TRBV5-1 and TRBJ1-1; D is perhaps TRBD1 (5 bases). CDR1 is SGHRS, CDR2 YFSETQ, per germline. CDR3 length equals 13 residues. The V end was cut by 4 bases, the J end by 1 base, with 8 bases between.